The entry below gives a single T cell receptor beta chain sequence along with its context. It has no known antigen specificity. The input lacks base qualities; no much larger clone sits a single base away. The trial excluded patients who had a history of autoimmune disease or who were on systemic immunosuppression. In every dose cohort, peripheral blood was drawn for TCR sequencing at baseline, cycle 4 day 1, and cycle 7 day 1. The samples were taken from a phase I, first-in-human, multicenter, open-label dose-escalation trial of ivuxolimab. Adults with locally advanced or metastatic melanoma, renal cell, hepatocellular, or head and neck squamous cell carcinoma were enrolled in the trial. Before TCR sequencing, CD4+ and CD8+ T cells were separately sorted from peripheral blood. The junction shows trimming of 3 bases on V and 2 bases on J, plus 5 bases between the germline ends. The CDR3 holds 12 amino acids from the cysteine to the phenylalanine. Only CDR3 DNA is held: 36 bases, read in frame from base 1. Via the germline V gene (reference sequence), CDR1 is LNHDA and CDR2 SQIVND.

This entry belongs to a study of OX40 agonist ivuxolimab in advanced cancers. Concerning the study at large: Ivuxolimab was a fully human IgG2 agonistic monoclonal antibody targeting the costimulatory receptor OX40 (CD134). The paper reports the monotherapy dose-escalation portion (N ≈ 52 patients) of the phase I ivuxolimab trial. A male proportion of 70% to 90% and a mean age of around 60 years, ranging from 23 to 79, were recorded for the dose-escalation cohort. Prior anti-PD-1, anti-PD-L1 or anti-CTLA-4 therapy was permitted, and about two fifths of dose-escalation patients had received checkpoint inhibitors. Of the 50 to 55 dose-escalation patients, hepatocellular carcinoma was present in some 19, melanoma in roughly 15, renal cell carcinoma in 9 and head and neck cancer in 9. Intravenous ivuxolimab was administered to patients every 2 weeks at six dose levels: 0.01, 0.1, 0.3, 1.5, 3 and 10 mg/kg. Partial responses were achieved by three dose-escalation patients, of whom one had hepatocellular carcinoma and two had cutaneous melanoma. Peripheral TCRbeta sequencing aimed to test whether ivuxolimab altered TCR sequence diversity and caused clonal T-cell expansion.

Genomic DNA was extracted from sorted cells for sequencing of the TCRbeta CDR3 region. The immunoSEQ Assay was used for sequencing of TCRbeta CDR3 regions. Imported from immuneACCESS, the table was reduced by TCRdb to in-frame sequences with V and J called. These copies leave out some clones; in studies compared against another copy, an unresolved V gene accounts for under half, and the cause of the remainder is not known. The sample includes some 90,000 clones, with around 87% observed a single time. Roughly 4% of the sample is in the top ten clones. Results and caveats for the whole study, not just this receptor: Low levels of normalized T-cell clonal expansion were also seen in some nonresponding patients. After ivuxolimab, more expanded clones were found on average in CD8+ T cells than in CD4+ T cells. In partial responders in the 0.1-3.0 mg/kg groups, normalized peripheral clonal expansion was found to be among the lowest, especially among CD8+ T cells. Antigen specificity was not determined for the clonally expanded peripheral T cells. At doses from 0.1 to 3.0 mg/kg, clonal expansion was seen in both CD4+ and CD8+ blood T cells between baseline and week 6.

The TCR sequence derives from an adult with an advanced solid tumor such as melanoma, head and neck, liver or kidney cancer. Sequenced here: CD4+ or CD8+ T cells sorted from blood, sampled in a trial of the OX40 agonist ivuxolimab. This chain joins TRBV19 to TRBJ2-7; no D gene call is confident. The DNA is TGTGCCAGTAGTATCCCGCCCTACGAGCAGTACTTC. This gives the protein CASSIPPYEQYF.